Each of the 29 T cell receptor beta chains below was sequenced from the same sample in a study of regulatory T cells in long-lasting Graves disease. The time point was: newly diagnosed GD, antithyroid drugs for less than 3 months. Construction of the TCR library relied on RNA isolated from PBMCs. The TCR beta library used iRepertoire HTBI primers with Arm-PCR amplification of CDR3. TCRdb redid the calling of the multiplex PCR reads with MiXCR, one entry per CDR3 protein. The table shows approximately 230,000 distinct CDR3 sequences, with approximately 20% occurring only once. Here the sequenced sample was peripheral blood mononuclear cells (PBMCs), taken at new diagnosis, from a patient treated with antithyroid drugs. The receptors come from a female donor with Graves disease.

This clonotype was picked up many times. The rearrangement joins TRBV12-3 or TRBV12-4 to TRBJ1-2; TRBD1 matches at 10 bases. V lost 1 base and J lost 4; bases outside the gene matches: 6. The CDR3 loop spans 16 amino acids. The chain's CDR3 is CASSLGGQGSLYGYTF. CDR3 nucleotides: TGTGCCAGCAGTTTAGGGGGACAGGGGTCTCTCTATGGCTACACCTTC.

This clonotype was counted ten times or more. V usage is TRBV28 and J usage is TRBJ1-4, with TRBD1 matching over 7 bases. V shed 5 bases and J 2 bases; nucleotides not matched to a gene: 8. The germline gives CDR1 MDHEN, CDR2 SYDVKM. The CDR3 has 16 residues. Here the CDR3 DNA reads TGTGCCAGCAGTGCAGGGGGACCATACACTAATGAAAAACTGTTTTTT. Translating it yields CASSAGGPYTNEKLFF.

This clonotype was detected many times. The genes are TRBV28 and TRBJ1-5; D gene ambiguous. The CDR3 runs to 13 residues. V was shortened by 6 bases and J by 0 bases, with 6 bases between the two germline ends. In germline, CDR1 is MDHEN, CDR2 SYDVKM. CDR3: CASRPYSNQPQHF. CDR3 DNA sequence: TGTGCCAGCAGACCCTATAGCAATCAGCCCCAGCATTTT.

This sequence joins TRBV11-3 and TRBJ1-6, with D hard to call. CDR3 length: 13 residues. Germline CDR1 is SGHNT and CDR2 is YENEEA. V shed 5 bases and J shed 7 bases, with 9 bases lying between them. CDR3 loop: CASSLLWNSPLHF. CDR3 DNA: TGTGCCAGCAGCCTCTTATGGAATTCACCCCTCCACTTT.

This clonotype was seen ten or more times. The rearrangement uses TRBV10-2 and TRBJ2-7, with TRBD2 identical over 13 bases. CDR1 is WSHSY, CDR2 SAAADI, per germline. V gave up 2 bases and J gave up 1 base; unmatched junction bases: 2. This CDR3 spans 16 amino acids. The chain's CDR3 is CASSEPGLAGSYEQYF. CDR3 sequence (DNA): TGCGCCAGCAGTGAGCCGGGACTAGCGGGATCCTACGAGCAGTACTTC.

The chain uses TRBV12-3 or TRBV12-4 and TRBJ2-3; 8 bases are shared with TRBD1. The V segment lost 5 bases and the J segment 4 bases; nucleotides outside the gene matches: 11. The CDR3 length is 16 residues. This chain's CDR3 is CASSRDTGGVADTQYF. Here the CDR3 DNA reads TGTGCCAGCAGTCGAGATACAGGGGGAGTTGCAGATACGCAGTATTTT.

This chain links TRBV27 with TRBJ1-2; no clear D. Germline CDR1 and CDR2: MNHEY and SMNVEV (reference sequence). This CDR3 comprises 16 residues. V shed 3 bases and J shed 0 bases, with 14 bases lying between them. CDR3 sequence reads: CASSLFYTEANYGYTF. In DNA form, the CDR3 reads TGTGCCAGCAGTTTGTTTTACACCGAAGCTAACTATGGCTACACCTTC.

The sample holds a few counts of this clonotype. The DNA of the CDR3 is TGCGCCAGCAGCCAAGTGGGATCGGGACTAGCGGGAGGGGGTGGCACAGATACGCAGTATTTT. Residues: CASSQVGSGLAGGGGTDTQYF. The chain uses TRBV4-3 and TRBJ2-3, with 16 positions matching TRBD2. The ends lost 1 base at V and 1 base at J; junction bases unmatched: 11. The CDR3 totals 21 residues. Germline assignment: CDR1 LGHNA and CDR2 YSLEER.

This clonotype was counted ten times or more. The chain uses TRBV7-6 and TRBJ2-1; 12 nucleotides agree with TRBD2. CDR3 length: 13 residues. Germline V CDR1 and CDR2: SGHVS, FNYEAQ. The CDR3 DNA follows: TGTGTCTCGCTAGCGGGAGGGGGGATTGAGCAGTTCTTC. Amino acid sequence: CVSLAGGGIEQFF. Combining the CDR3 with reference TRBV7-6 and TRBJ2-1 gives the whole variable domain GAGVSQSPRYKVTKRGQDVALRCDPISGHVSLYWYRQALGQGPEFLTYFNYEAQQDKSGLPNDRFSAERPEGSISTLTIQRTEQRDSAMYRCVSLAGGGIEQFFGPGTRLTVL.

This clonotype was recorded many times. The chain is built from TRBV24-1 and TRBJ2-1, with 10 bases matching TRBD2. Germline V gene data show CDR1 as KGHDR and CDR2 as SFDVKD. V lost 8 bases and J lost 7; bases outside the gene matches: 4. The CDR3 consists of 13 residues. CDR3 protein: CATTGTSENEQFF. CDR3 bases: TGTGCCACCACGGGGACTAGCGAGAATGAGCAGTTCTTC.

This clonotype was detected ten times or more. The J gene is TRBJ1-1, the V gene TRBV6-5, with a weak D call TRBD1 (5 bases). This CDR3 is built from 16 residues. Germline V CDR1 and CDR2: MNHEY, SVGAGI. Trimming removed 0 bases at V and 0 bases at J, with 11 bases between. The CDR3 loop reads CASSYSRQMMNTEAFF. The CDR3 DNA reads TGTGCCAGCAGTTACTCTCGACAGATGATGAACACTGAAGCTTTCTTT.

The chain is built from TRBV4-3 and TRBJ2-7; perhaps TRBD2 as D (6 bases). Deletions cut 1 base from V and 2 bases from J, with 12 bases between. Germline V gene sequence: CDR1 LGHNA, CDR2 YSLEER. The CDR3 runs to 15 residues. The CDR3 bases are TGCGCCAGCAGCCAAGGGCTCGGCGGGGCCTACGAGCAGTACTTC. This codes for CASSQGLGGAYEQYF.

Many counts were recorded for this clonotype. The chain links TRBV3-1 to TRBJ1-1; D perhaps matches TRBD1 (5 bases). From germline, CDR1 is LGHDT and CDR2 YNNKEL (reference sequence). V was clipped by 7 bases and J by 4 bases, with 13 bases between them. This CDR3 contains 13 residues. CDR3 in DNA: TGTGCCAGCAACGACAGAGGGACCACTGAAGCTTTCTTT. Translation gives CASNDRGTTEAFF.

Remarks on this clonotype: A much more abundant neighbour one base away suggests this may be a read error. The CDR3 nucleotides are TGTGCCAGCAGCTTACGTAGCGAAGAAGAGACCCAGTACTTC. Translating gives CASSLRSEEETQYF. The chain has TRBV7-2 and TRBJ2-7; TRBD2 is a possible D gene (5 bases). The J call may be incorrect, as the DNA end agrees better with TRBJ2-5. Germline CDR1 reads SGHTA; CDR2 reads FQGNSA. The CDR3 covers 14 residues.

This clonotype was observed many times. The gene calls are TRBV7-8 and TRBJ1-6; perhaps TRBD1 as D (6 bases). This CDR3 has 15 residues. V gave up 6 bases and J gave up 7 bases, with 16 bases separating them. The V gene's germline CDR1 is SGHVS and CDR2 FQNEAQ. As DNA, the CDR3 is TGTGCCAGCAGTTATGCGACAGGCTCAAATTCACCCCTCCACTTT. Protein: CASSYATGSNSPLHF.

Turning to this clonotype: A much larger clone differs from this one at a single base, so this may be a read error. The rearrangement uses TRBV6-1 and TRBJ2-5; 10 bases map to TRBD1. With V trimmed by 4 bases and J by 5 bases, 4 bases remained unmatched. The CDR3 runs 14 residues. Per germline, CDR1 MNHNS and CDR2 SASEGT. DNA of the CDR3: TGTGCCAGCAGTGGCGGACAGGGGGGGGAGACCCAGTACTTC. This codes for CASSGGQGGETQYF.

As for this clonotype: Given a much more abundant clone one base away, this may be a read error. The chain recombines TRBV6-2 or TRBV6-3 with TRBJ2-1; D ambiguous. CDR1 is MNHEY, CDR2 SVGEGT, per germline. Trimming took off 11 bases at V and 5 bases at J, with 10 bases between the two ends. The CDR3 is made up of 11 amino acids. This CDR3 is CAGKRNNEQFF. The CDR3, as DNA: TGTGCCGGCAAACGGAACAATGAGCAGTTCTTC.

The CDR3 nucleotides read TGTGCCAGCAGCCACAGGTCAAATCAGCCCCAGCATTTT. Protein sequence: CASSHRSNQPQHF. The chain has TRBV6-1 and TRBJ1-5; a possible D gene is TRBD1 (5 bases). The CDR3 consists of 13 residues. The germline V and J ends were trimmed by 6 bases and 4 bases, with 10 bases remaining between them. CDR1 and CDR2 (germline): MNHNS, SASEGT.

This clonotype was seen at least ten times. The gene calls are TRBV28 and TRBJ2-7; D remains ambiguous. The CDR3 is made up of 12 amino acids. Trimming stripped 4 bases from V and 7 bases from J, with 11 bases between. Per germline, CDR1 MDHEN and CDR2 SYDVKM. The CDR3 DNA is TGTGCCAGCAGTTCTCGAGCGAAGGAGCAGTACTTC. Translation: CASSSRAKEQYF.

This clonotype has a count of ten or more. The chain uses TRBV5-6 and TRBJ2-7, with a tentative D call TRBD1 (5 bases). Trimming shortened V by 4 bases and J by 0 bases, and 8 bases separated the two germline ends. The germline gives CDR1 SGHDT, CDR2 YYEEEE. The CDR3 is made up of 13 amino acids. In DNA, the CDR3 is TGTGCCAGCAGCATTGACAGCTCCTACGAGCAGTACTTC. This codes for CASSIDSSYEQYF.

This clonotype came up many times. CDR3 DNA: TGTGCCAGCTCCCCCGTGACAGGGAGCAATCAGCCCCAGCATTTT. Amino acids: CASSPVTGSNQPQHF. The chain uses TRBV18 and TRBJ1-5, with 7 bases fitting TRBD1. The ends lost 6 bases at V and 1 base at J; junction bases unmatched: 6. CDR3 length: 15 amino acids. Germline CDR1 is KGHSH and CDR2 is LQKENI.

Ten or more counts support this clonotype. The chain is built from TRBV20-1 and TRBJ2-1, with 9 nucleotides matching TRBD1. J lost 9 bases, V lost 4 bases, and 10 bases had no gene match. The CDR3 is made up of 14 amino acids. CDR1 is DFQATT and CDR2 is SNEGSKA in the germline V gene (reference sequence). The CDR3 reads CSAMRPDRGGEQFF. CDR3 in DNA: TGCAGTGCTATGAGACCCGACAGGGGGGGTGAGCAGTTCTTC.

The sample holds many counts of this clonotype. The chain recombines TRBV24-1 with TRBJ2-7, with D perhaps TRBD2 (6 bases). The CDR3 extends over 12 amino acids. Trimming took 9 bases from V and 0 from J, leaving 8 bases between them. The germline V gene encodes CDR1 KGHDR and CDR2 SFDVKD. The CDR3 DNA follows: TGTGCCACCGGGACTGGCTCCTACGAGCAGTACTTC. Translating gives CATGTGSYEQYF.

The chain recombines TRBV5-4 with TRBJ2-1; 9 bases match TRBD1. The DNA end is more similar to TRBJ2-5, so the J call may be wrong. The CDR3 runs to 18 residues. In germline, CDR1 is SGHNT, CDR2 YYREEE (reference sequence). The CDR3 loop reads CASSLGPTGGGGTETQYF. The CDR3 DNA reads TGTGCCAGCAGCTTGGGGCCGACAGGGGGAGGGGGCACGGAGACCCAGTACTTC.

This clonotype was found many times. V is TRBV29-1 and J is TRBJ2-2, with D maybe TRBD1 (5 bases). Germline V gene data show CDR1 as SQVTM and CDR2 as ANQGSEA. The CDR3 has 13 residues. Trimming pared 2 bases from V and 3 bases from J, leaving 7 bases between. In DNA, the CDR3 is TGCAGCGTTGAACAGGGCTACACCGGGGAGCTGTTTTTT. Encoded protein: CSVEQGYTGELFF.

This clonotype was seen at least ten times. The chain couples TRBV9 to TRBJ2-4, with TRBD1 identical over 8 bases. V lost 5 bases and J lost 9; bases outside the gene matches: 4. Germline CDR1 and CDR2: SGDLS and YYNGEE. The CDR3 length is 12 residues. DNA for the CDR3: TGTGCCAGCAGTGACAGGGGAGGCATTCAGTACTTC. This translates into CASSDRGGIQYF.

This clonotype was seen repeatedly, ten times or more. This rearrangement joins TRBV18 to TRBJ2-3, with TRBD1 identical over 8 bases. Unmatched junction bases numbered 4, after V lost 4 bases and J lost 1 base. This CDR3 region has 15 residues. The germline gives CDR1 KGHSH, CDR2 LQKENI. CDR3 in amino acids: CASSRADRGTDTQYF. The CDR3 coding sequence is TGTGCCAGCTCACGGGCGGACAGGGGCACAGATACGCAGTATTTT.

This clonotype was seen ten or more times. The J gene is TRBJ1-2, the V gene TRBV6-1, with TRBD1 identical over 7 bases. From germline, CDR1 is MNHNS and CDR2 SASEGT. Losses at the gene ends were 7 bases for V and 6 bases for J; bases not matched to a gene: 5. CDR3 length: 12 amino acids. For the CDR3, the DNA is TGTGCCAGCACCGGGACAGAACATGGCTACACCTTC. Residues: CASTGTEHGYTF.

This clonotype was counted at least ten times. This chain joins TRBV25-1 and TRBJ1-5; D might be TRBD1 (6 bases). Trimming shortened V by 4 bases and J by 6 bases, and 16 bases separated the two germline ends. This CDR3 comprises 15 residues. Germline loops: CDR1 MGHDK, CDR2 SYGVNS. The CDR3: CASSAAGGLAQPQHF. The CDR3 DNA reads TGTGCCAGCAGTGCGGCGGGGGGGCTGGCTCAGCCCCAGCATTTT.